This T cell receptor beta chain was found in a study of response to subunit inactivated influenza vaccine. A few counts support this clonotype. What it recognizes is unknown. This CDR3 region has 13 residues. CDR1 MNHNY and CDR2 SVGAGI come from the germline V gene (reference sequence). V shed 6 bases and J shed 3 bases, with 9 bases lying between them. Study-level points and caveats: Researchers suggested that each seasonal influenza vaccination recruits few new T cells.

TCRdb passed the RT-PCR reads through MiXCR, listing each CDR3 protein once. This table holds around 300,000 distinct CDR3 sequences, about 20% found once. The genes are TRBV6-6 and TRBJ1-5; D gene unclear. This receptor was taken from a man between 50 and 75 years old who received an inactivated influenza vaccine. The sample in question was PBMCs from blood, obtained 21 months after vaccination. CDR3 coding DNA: TGTGCCAGCAGAGGGTTGCCCAATCAGCCCCAGCATTTT. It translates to CASRGLPNQPQHF.